This T cell receptor (beta chain) originates from a study of regulatory T cells in long-lasting Graves disease. Documented time point: newly diagnosed GD, antithyroid drugs for less than 3 months. PBMC-derived RNA was used for the TCR library. In building TCR beta libraries, iRepertoire HTBI primers were used together with Arm-PCR of CDR3 regions. In TCRdb, the multiplex PCR reads were re-called with MiXCR into one record per CDR3 protein. The sample holds under 300,000 distinct CDR3 sequences, approximately 20% seen once. Trimming left V 8 bases short and J 2 bases short, with 13 bases between. The CDR3 sequence is 13 residues long. Germline loops: CDR1 SNHLY, CDR2 FYNNEI. This clonotype has a handful of counts.

V usage is TRBV2 and J usage is TRBJ2-7; D might be TRBD2 (5 bases). The receptor's source is a female donor with Graves disease. The specimen was peripheral blood mononuclear cells (PBMCs), collected at new diagnosis, from a patient treated with antithyroid drugs. The CDR3 spells CASLERHPYEQYF. In DNA form, the CDR3 reads TGTGCCAGCTTGGAGCGGCACCCCTACGAGCAGTACTTC. Full variable domain (missing parts from reference TRBV2 and TRBJ2-7): EPEVTQTPSHQVTQMGQEVILRCVPISNHLYFYWYRQILGQKVEFLVSFYNNEISEKSEIFDDQFSVERPDGSNFTLKIRSTKLEDSAMYFCASLERHPYEQYFGPGTRLTVT.